This TCR beta chain was sequenced for a study of type 1 and type 2 diabetes patients. Study summary: Across the study, 15 million to 20 million paired-end reads were produced. The study's findings and limits: Age and gender were not matched between study groups.

This clonotype was found many times. As yet, its antigen is unknown. The PCR template was genomic DNA. A primer set of 30 forward and 13 reverse primers amplified the CDR3. Each CDR3 protein gets one entry after TCRdb re-called the multiplex PCR reads with MiXCR. Here the sample spans more than 250,000 distinct CDR3 sequences, around 47% being singletons. Germline CDR1 reads LNHNV; CDR2 reads YYDKDF (reference sequence). This CDR3 region has 15 residues. The junction had 1 base not matched to a gene; V was cut back by 1 base and J by 3 bases. Diabetic patients met standard criteria for type 1 or type 2 diabetes.

The sample comprised peripheral blood mononuclear cells (PBMCs). The clonotype comes from a man younger than 35 with type 2 diabetes. This chain links TRBV15 with TRBJ2-7; TRBD2 agrees at 12 bases. The CDR3 DNA reads as TGTGCCACCAGCAGAGGACTAGCGGGAGACTACGAGCAGTACTTC. It yields the protein CATSRGLAGDYEQYF. Based on the CDR3 plus reference TRBV15 and TRBJ2-7, the full variable domain is DAMVIQNPRYQVTQFGKPVTLSCSQTLNHNVMYWYQQKSSQAPKLLFHYYDKDFNNEADTPDNFQSRRPNTSFCFLDIRSPGLGDTAMYLCATSRGLAGDYEQYFGPGTRLTVT.